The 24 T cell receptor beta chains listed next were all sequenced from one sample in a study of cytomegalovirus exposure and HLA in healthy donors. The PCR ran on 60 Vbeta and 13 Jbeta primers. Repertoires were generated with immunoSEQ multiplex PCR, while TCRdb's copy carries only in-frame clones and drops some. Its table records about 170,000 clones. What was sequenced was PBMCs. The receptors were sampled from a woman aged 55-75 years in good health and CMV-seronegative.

The CDR3 region is CATSRGAGTGVDEQYF. The CDR3 DNA sequence: TGTGCCACCAGCAGAGGGGCCGGGACAGGGGTTGACGAGCAGTACTTC. This chain joins TRBV15 and TRBJ2-7; 10 bases align to TRBD1. CDR1 is LNHNV, CDR2 YYDKDF, per germline (reference sequence). This CDR3 contains 16 residues. Unmatched junction bases numbered 8, after V lost 1 base and J lost 5 bases.

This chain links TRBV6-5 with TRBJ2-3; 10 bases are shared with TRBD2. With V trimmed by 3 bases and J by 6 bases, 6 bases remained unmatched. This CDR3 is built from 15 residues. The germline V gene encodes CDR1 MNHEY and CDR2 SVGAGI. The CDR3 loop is CASSYSGRTGDTQYF. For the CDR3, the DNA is TGTGCCAGCAGTTATAGCGGGAGGACCGGCGATACGCAGTATTTT.

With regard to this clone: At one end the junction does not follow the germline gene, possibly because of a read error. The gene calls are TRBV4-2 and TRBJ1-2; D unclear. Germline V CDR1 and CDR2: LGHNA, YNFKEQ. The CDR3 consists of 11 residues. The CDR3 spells CASSQRGSHLF. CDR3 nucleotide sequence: TGTGCCAGCAGCCAAAGAGGATCCCACCTTTTC.

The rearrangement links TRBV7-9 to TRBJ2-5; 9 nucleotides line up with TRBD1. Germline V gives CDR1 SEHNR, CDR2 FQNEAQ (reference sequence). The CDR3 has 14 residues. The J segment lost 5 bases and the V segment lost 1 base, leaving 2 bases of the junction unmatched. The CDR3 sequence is CASSLDRGLETQYF. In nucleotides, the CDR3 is TGTGCCAGCAGCTTAGACAGGGGGCTCGAGACCCAGTACTTC.

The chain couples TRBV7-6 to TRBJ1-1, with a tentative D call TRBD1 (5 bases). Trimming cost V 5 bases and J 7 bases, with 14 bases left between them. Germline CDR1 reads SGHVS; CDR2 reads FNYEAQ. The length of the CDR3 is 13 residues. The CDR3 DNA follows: TGTGCCAGCAGCCGAAGCCGACAGTTTGAAGCTTTCTTT. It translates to CASSRSRQFEAFF. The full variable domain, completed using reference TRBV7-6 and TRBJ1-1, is GAGVSQSPRYKVTKRGQDVALRCDPISGHVSLYWYRQALGQGPEFLTYFNYEAQQDKSGLPNDRFSAERPEGSISTLTIQRTEQRDSAMYRCASSRSRQFEAFFGQGTRLTVV.

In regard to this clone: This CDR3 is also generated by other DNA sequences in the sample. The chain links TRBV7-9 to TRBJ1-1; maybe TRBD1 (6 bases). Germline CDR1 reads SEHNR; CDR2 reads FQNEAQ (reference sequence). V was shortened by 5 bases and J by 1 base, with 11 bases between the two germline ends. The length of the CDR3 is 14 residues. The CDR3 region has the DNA TGTGCCAGCAGCCTACAGGGCCCGAACACTGAAGCTTTCTTT. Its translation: CASSLQGPNTEAFF.

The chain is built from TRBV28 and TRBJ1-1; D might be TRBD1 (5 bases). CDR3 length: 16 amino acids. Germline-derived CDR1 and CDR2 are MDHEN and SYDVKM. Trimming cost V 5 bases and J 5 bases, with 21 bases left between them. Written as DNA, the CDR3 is TGTGCCAGCAGTCCGAAACGGGGACGGGGGAGGACTGAAGCTTTCTTT. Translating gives CASSPKRGRGRTEAFF. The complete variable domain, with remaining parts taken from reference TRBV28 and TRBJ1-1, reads DVKVTQSSRYLVKRTGEKVFLECVQDMDHENMFWYRQDPGLGLRLIYFSYDVKMKEKGDIPEGYSVSREKKERFSLILESASTNQTSMYLCASSPKRGRGRTEAFFGQGTRLTVV.

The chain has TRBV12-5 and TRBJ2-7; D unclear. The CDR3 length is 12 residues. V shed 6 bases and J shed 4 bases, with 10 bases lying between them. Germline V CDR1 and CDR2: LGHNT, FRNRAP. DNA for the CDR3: TGTGCTAGTGGCCCTTCCCGTTACGAGCAGTACTTC. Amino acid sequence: CASGPSRYEQYF.

The CDR3 nucleotides read TGTGCCAGCAGCATCACAACAGGGGAAGGGGACTATGGCTACACCTTC. Amino acids: CASSITTGEGDYGYTF. The chain couples TRBV4-2 to TRBJ1-2; TRBD1 matches 7 bases. Germline V gives CDR1 LGHNA, CDR2 YNFKEQ. The CDR3 is 16 residues long. The V segment lost 5 bases and the J segment 3 bases; nucleotides outside the gene matches: 12.

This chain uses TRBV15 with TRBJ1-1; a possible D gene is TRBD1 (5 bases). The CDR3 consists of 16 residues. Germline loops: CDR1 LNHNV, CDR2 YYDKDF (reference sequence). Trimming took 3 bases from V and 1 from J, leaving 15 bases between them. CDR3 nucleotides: TGTGCCACCAGCAGGGAGGGGCCTGTGGGGAACACTGAAGCTTTCTTT. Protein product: CATSREGPVGNTEAFF.

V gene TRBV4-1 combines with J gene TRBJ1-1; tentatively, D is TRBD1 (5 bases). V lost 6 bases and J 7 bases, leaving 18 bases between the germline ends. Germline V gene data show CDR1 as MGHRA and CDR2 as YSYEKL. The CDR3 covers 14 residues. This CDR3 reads CASRGLGNSGEAFF. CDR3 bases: TGCGCCAGCAGGGGGCTGGGGAACAGTGGTGAAGCTTTCTTT.

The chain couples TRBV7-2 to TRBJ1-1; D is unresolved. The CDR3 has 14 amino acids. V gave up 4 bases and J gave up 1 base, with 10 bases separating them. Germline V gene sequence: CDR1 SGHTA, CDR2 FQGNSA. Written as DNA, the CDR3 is TGTGCCAGCAGCTACTCGCTCGGGAACACTGAAGCTTTCTTT. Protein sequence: CASSYSLGNTEAFF.

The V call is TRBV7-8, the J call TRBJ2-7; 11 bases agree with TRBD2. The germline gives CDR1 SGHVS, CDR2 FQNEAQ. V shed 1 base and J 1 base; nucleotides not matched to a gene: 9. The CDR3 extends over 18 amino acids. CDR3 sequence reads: CASSLGLAGPRGSYEQYF. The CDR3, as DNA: TGTGCCAGCAGCTTAGGACTAGCGGGACCCCGGGGTTCCTACGAGCAGTACTTC.

This CDR3 reads CASSPGLQDTEKLFF. The CDR3, as DNA: TGTGCCAGCTCACCGGGTCTACAGGACACTGAAAAACTGTTTTTT. This rearrangement joins TRBV18 to TRBJ1-4; a weak D match, TRBD1 (5 bases). Trimming cost V 3 bases and J 7 bases, with 15 bases left between them. The length of the CDR3 is 15 residues. Germline CDR1 is KGHSH and CDR2 is LQKENI.

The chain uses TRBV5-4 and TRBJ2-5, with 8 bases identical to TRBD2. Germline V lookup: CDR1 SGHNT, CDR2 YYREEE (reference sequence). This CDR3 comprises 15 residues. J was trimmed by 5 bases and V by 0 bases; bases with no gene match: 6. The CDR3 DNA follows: TGTGCCAGCAGCTTGGACCGGACTAGCCAGGAGACCCAGTACTTC. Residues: CASSLDRTSQETQYF.

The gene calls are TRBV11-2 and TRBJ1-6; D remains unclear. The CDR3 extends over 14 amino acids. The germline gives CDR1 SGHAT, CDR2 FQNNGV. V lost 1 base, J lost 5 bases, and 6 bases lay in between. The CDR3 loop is CASSLGGDNSPLHF. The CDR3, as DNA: TGTGCCAGCAGCTTAGGAGGTGATAATTCACCCCTCCACTTT.

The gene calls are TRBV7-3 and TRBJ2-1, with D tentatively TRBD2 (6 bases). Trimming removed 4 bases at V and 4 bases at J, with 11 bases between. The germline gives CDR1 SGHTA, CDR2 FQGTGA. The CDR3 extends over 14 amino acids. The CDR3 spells CASSYGTSYNEQFF. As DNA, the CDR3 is TGTGCCAGCAGCTACGGGACTTCTTACAATGAGCAGTTCTTC.

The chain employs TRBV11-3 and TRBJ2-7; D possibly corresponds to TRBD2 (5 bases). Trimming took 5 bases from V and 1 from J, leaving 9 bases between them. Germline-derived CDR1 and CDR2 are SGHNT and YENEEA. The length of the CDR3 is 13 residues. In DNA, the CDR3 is TGTGCCAGCAGCCCCGGACTTTCCTACGAGCAGTACTTC. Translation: CASSPGLSYEQYF.

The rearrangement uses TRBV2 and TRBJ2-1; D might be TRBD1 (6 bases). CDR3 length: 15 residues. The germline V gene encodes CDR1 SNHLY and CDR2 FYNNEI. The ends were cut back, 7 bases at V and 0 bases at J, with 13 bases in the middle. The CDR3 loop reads CASMTGQSSYNEQFF. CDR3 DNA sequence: TGTGCCAGCATGACCGGACAGAGCTCCTACAATGAGCAGTTCTTC.

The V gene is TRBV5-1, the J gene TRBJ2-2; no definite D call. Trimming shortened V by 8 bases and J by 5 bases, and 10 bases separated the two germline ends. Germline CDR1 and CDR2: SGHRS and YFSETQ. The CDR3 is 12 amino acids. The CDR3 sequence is CASFQTTGELFF. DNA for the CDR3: TGCGCCAGTTTTCAAACAACCGGGGAGCTGTTTTTT.

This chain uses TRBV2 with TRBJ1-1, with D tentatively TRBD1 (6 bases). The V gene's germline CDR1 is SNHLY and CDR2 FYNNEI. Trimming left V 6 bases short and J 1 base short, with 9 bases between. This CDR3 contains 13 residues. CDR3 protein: CASSQQGNTEAFF. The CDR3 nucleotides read TGTGCCAGCAGCCAACAGGGGAACACTGAAGCTTTCTTT.

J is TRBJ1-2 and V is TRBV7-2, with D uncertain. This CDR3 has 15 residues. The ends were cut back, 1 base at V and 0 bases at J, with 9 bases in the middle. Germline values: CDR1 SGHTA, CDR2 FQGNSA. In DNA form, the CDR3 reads TGTGCCAGCAGCTTAGGGAGAAAAGCTAACTATGGCTACACCTTC. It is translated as CASSLGRKANYGYTF. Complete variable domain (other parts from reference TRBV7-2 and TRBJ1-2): GAGVSQSPSNKVTEKGKDVELRCDPISGHTALYWYRQSLGQGLEFLIYFQGNSAPDKSGLPSDRFSAERTGGSVSTLTIQRTQQEDSAVYLCASSLGRKANYGYTFGSGTRLTVV.

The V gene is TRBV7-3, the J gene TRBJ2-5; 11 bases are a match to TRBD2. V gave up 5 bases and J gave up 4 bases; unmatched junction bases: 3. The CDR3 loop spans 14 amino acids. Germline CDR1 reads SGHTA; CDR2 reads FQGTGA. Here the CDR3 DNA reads TGTGCCAGCAGCCGTAGCGGGAGGGGAGAGACCCAGTACTTC. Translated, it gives CASSRSGRGETQYF. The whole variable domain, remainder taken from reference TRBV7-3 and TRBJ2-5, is GAGVSQTPSNKVTEKGKYVELRCDPISGHTALYWYRQSLGQGPEFLIYFQGTGAADDSGLPNDRFFAVRPEGSVSTLKIQRTERGDSAVYLCASSRSGRGETQYFGPGTRLLVL.

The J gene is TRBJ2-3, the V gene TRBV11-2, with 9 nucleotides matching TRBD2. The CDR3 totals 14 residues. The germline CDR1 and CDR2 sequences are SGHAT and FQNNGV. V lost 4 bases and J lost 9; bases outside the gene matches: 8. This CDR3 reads CASSSVGGGETQYF. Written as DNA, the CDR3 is TGTGCCAGCAGCTCCGTGGGCGGGGGGGAGACGCAGTATTTT.